Below are 22 T cell receptor beta chains sequenced from a single sample in a study of T cells after somatic rescue of genetic block. TCRdb keeps only in-frame clones here, not all; method: immunoSEQ multiplex PCR. The repertoire has 10,000 to 15,000 clones, 74% of them found once; the top ten carry 20% to 25%. Sequenced input: peripheral blood mononuclear cells (PBMCs). These receptors originate from a boy between 10 and 17 years old.

This chain uses TRBV14 with TRBJ2-3, with D hard to call. V was pared by 1 base and J by 0 bases, with 8 bases between. The CDR3 extends over 15 amino acids. In germline, CDR1 is SGHDN, CDR2 FVKESK. CDR3 loop: CASSQGWGSTDTQYF. In DNA form, the CDR3 reads TGTGCCAGCAGCCAAGGTTGGGGAAGCACAGATACGCAGTATTTT.

The chain has TRBV12-2 and TRBJ2-3; TRBD2 reflects the table's D call only, with no check against the DNA. TRBV12-2 is annotated as a pseudogene. This CDR3 is built from 15 residues. This CDR3 reads CASRYSGPSTDTQYF. CDR3 in DNA: TGTGCAAGTCGGTATAGCGGGCCGAGCACAGATACGCAGTATTTT.

V is TRBV6-4 and J is TRBJ1-1, with unresolved D. The CDR3 totals 12 residues. V was pared by 3 bases and J by 7 bases, with 9 bases between. Germline assignment: CDR1 MRHNA and CDR2 SNTAGT. CDR3 sequence reads: CASSDWGGEAFF. CDR3 in DNA: TGTGCCAGCAGTGATTGGGGAGGTGAAGCTTTCTTT.

The chain links TRBV18 to TRBJ2-7, with 10 bases identical to TRBD2. V lost 3 bases to trimming and J lost 0 bases; unmatched junction nucleotides: 8. The CDR3 length is 17 residues. Germline assignment: CDR1 KGHSH and CDR2 LQKENI. CDR3 loop: CASSPTAGGPNSYEQYF. CDR3 nucleotides: TGTGCCAGCTCACCGACAGCGGGAGGGCCAAACTCCTACGAGCAGTACTTC. Together with reference TRBV18 and TRBJ2-7, the CDR3 gives the full variable domain: NAGVMQNPRHLVRRRGQEARLRCSPMKGHSHVYWYRQLPEEGLKFMVYLQKENIIDESGMPKERFSAEFPKEGPSILRIQQVVRGDSAAYFCASSPTAGGPNSYEQYFGPGTRLTVT.

This sequence joins TRBV6-5 and TRBJ2-7; a possible D gene is TRBD1 (6 bases). The ends were cut back, 10 bases at V and 3 bases at J, with 13 bases in the middle. Germline V gene sequence: CDR1 MNHEY, CDR2 SVGAGI. The CDR3 has 12 amino acids. As DNA, the CDR3 is TGTGCCATTCCGGGACACATCTACGAGCAGTACTTC. Translation: CAIPGHIYEQYF.

This clone has only a few counts. The chain employs TRBV7-9 and TRBJ2-5; TRBD2 might be the D (6 bases). The CDR3 runs to 14 residues. Germline lookup yields CDR1 SEHNR and CDR2 FQNEAQ (reference sequence). The V end lost 5 bases, the J end lost 1 base, and 11 bases lay between the germline ends. This chain's CDR3 is CASSRGTVQETQYF. The CDR3 DNA is TGTGCCAGCAGCCGGGGGACGGTCCAAGAGACCCAGTACTTC. Using reference TRBV7-9 and TRBJ2-5 for the parts outside the CDR3, the full variable domain is DTGVSQNPRHKITKRGQNVTFRCDPISEHNRLYWYRQTLGQGPEFLTYFQNEAQLEKSRLLSDRFSAERPKGSFSTLEIQRTEQGDSAMYLCASSRGTVQETQYFGPGTRLLVL.

The chain recombines TRBV18 with TRBJ2-4, with D possibly matching TRBD1 (6 bases). Germline V gene lookup returns CDR1 KGHSH and CDR2 LQKENI. This CDR3 comprises 13 residues. The V and J ends lost 6 bases and 6 bases respectively, with 12 bases between them. CDR3: CASSLDRTNIQYF. CDR3 nucleotides: TGTGCCAGCTCGCTCGACAGGACAAACATTCAGTACTTC.

The genes are TRBV19 and TRBJ2-7; tentative D call: TRBD1 (5 bases). With 5 bases removed from V and 1 base from J, the gap between germline ends came to 12 bases. The CDR3 contains 14 residues. The V gene's germline CDR1 is LNHDA and CDR2 SQIVND (reference sequence). CDR3 nucleotides: TGTGCCAGTAGTCCTAGACAGTCATCCTACGAGCAGTACTTC. This encodes CASSPRQSSYEQYF. Full variable domain (missing parts from reference TRBV19 and TRBJ2-7): DGGITQSPKYLFRKEGQNVTLSCEQNLNHDAMYWYRQDPGQGLRLIYYSQIVNDFQKGDIAEGYSVSREKKESFPLTVTSAQKNPTAFYLCASSPRQSSYEQYFGPGTRLTVT.

This chain joins TRBV18 and TRBJ1-1; D is unresolved. V lost 2 bases to trimming and J lost 4 bases, with 14 bases between them. CDR1 is KGHSH, CDR2 LQKENI, per germline. The CDR3 has 15 amino acids. The CDR3: CASSPVQLPSTEAFF. The CDR3 bases are TGTGCCAGCTCACCAGTACAGCTGCCATCCACTGAAGCTTTCTTT.

This chain joins TRBV7-9 and TRBJ1-3; D not resolved. Per germline, CDR1 SEHNR and CDR2 FQNEAQ (reference sequence). The CDR3 loop spans 14 amino acids. V was trimmed by 2 bases and J by 0 bases, leaving 5 bases between them. The CDR3 spells CASSLQTSGNTIYF. The CDR3 DNA sequence: TGTGCCAGCAGCTTACAAACCTCTGGAAACACCATATATTTT.

In this sample, this clone turned up a few times. This sequence joins TRBV11-2 and TRBJ2-7, with a tentative D call TRBD1 (6 bases). Trimming pared 4 bases from V and 2 bases from J, leaving 12 bases between. This CDR3 is built from 14 residues. Germline lookup yields CDR1 SGHAT and CDR2 FQNNGV. In nucleotides, the CDR3 is TGTGCCAGCAGCTCTAACAGGGCCCCCTACGAGCAGTACTTC. This encodes CASSSNRAPYEQYF.

The genes are TRBV5-4 and TRBJ2-1; 12 positions agree with TRBD2. CDR1 is SGHNT, CDR2 YYREEE, per germline (reference sequence). Losses at the gene ends were 0 bases for V and 7 bases for J; bases not matched to a gene: 2. The CDR3 consists of 15 residues. The CDR3 nucleotides are TGTGCCAGCAGCTTGGGGACTAGCGGGACGAATGAGCAGTTCTTC. This translates into CASSLGTSGTNEQFF. Filled out from reference TRBV5-4 and TRBJ2-1, the complete variable domain reads ETGVTQSPTHLIKTRGQQVTLRCSSQSGHNTVSWYQQALGQGPQFIFQYYREEENGRGNFPPRFSGLQFPNYSSELNVNALELDDSALYLCASSLGTSGTNEQFFGPGTRLTVL.

The rearrangement joins TRBV15 to TRBJ2-3; a possible D gene is TRBD2 (6 bases). The V end was cut by 0 bases, the J end by 0 bases, with 16 bases between. CDR3 length: 18 amino acids. In germline, CDR1 is LNHNV, CDR2 YYDKDF (reference sequence). The CDR3 DNA reads as TGTGCCACCAGCAGAGATGGACTTACTAGCAGAAGCACAGATACGCAGTATTTT. This translates into CATSRDGLTSRSTDTQYF.

This clone was picked up a small number of times. J is TRBJ1-1 and V is TRBV30; perhaps TRBD1 as D (5 bases). Germline V gene data show CDR1 as GTSNPN and CDR2 as SVGIG (reference sequence). Trimming cost V 2 bases and J 1 base, with 8 bases left between them. The CDR3 sequence is 13 residues long. The CDR3 reads CAWSWQGNTEAFF. The CDR3 bases are TGTGCCTGGAGTTGGCAGGGGAACACTGAAGCTTTCTTT. Supplemented by reference TRBV30 and TRBJ1-1, the full variable domain reads SQTIHQWPATLVQPVGSPLSLECTVEGTSNPNLYWYRQAAGRGLQLLFYSVGIGQISSEVPQNLSASRPQDRQFILSSKKLLLSDSGFYLCAWSWQGNTEAFFGQGTRLTVV.

The table lists this clone with a few counts. The chain joins TRBV19 to TRBJ1-5; TRBD1 matches 9 bases. The ends lost 6 bases at V and 3 bases at J; junction bases unmatched: 6. The CDR3 totals 15 residues. Germline V gene sequence: CDR1 LNHDA, CDR2 SQIVND (reference sequence). CDR3 nucleotides: TGTGCCAGTAGGACAGGGACAGGGTTCAATCAGCCCCAGCATTTT. This encodes CASRTGTGFNQPQHF.

The chain carries TRBV11-2 and TRBJ1-3; D gene unclear. With 5 bases removed from V and 0 bases from J, the gap between germline ends came to 11 bases. Germline-derived CDR1 and CDR2 are SGHAT and FQNNGV. The CDR3 is made up of 15 amino acids. CDR3 in DNA: TGTGCCAGCAGCCCCGGCCGGACCTCTGGAAACACCATATATTTT. It codes for CASSPGRTSGNTIYF.

This clone was detected a few times. This sequence joins TRBV4-1 and TRBJ2-6, with TRBD1 matching over 8 bases. The CDR3 consists of 16 residues. Germline values: CDR1 MGHRA, CDR2 YSYEKL. The V segment lost 3 bases and the J segment 2 bases; nucleotides outside the gene matches: 3. CDR3 DNA sequence: TGCGCCAGCAGCCACCCCAGGGGGCCTGGGGCCAACGTCCTGACTTTC. The encoded protein is CASSHPRGPGANVLTF.

The chain recombines TRBV27 with TRBJ2-7; the D gene could be TRBD1 or TRBD2 (6 bases each). The CDR3 covers 14 residues. CDR1 and CDR2 (germline): MNHEY, SMNVEV (reference sequence). Trimming stripped 1 base from V and 3 bases from J, with 10 bases between. As DNA, the CDR3 is TGTGCCAGCAGTTTATGGGGGGCCGGCTACGAGCAGTACTTC. As protein: CASSLWGAGYEQYF.

The rearrangement links TRBV7-3 to TRBJ2-1, with 8 bases lining up with TRBD2. Germline lookup yields CDR1 SGHTA and CDR2 FQGTGA. The CDR3 has 16 amino acids. J was trimmed by 1 base and V by 3 bases; bases with no gene match: 5. The DNA of the CDR3 is TGTGCCAGCAGCTTTTACGGGAGGGAATCCTACAATGAGCAGTTCTTC. This encodes CASSFYGRESYNEQFF.

The chain employs TRBV28 and TRBJ1-5; 7 nucleotides agree with TRBD1. CDR1 is MDHEN, CDR2 SYDVKM, per germline. CDR3 length: 15 residues. V dropped 6 bases and J dropped 2; count of bases not matched to a gene: 7. CDR3 sequence: CASRSYRGGNQPQHF. CDR3 sequence (DNA): TGTGCCAGCAGATCATACAGGGGAGGCAATCAGCCCCAGCATTTT.

This chain uses TRBV2 with TRBJ2-7; TRBD1 matches at 9 bases. Trimming at V came to 3 bases and at J to 0 bases, leaving 12 bases not matched to a gene. CDR1 and CDR2 (germline): SNHLY, FYNNEI. The length of the CDR3 is 18 residues. CDR3 loop: CASSDRGQGVLGSYEQYF. The CDR3 DNA follows: TGTGCCAGCAGTGATCGGGGACAGGGAGTCTTAGGCTCCTACGAGCAGTACTTC.

This chain uses TRBV11-3 with TRBJ2-7; 9 nucleotides agree with TRBD1. After removal of 5 bases from V and 3 bases from J, the junction contained 2 bases not matched to a gene. CDR3 size: 13 residues. Germline assignment: CDR1 SGHNT and CDR2 YENEEA. CDR3 protein: CASSTGQGYEQYF. Here the CDR3 DNA reads TGTGCCAGCAGCACGGGACAGGGCTACGAGCAGTACTTC.